This T cell receptor beta chain was identified in a study of T cell clones after liver transplantation (dated by TCRdb to about 2019). Study-level background: Samples were obtained from ITN030ST, a randomized trial in which withdrawal of immunosuppression was attempted within 2 years of liver transplantation. Donor-reactive T cell clones were identified using TCRbeta sequencing after a pre-transplant mixed lymphocyte reaction and were then followed in post-transplant blood. As an antigen-independent comparator for the donor-reactive sequences, third party-reactive TCRbeta sequences from pre-transplant MLRs were identified as well. Of the eight recipients, a few were HCV-positive, while the remaining recipients had been transplanted for non-autoimmune, non-viral indications. Until randomization at 12-24 months post-transplant, subjects were given standard immunosuppression, with no induction therapy. Tolerance meant complete immunosuppression withdrawal for at least one year without liver enzymes rising beyond twice the upper limit of normal. Blood samples were collected pre-transplant, pre-randomization before withdrawal, and post-randomization after either full withdrawal or failed withdrawal. The study cohort included 8 liver transplant recipients, of whom 3 were classified as tolerant and 5 as non-tolerant.

The CDR3 goes from the cysteine to the phenylalanine over 15 residues. Of the read, only the CDR3 DNA is kept; its 45 bases are in frame from base 1. The germline V and J ends show losses of 7 bases and 0 bases respectively, and no gene match explains 8 bases of the junction. The germline V gene (reference sequence) sets CDR1 to GTSNPN and CDR2 to SVGIG. What the study reported, not specific to this receptor: The decline in donor-reactive sequences exceeded the decline in third party-reactive sequences, suggesting partial antigen-specific deletion that was unrelated to withdrawal success. Conclusions were preliminary, limited by small, heterogeneous patient numbers and non-standardized post-transplant time points. In 5 of 8 subjects, circulating donor-reactive CD4 TCRbeta sequences decreased significantly after transplant, regardless of tolerance or HCV status. Since no allograft tissue specimens were available, donor-reactive T cells may have migrated into the graft instead of being deleted. In two subjects, low numbers of available donor cells limited the measurable donor-reactive repertoire. When repertoire turnover was taken into account, detection of donor-reactive sequences was significantly reduced in 7 of 8 subjects for CD4 and in 8 of 8 subjects for CD8.

High-throughput TCRbeta CDR3 sequencing of frozen genomic DNA was performed by immunoSEQ, with PCR amplification, mapping, bias correction and internal controls included. In the original analysis: Only productive rearrangements were retained, and each unique TCRbeta sequence was defined by its CDR3 nucleotide sequence together with its V and J gene. For classification of a sequence as donor-reactive, at least 5-fold expansion in CFSE-low cells relative to unstimulated pre-transplant cells and a frequency of at least 0.01% were required. Per-subject minimum frequency thresholds, based on the lowest-template unstimulated sample, ensured at least 90% detection power. Jensen-Shannon divergence between the top 1000 TCRbeta sequences post- versus pre-transplant served as the measure of repertoire turnover. Changes in detection of donor-reactive sequences were tested with two-sided Fisher's exact tests. What TCRdb holds here is the immuneACCESS table cut down to in-frame rearrangements. Part of the clones is not present; checked against another copy, under half of the missing clones reflect an unresolved V gene, and the others are unexplained. V and J calls and clone size are as listed in that table; D and trimming were resolved from the DNA. This sample has roughly 74,000 clones in its table, and 80% of those were observed once. The ten largest account for 0.6% of the sample.

Comment on this clone: What this receptor recognizes is not known. The input lacks base qualities; no much larger clone sits a single base away.

Interpreted using the paper, the time point label stands for: pre-transplant. Thawed unstimulated PBMCs were stained for CD3, CD4 and CD8 and FACS-sorted into CD3+CD4+ and CD3+CD8+ populations. Each of the 8 studied subjects was randomized to immunosuppression withdrawal. The Qiagen DNeasy Blood and Tissue Kit was used for isolation of genomic DNA. The rearranged segments are TRBV30 and TRBJ2-1; 8 nucleotides in the junction match TRBD2. Sequences were derived from CD4+ T cells from blood, sampled before liver transplant. The clonotype originates from a human donor who received a liver transplant. The encoded CDR3 is CASRGGSISYNEQFF. The nucleotide sequence reads TGTGCCTCACGGGGGGGAAGTATCTCCTACAATGAGCAGTTCTTC. The entire variable domain, with the stretches around the CDR3 drawn from the reference TRBV30 and TRBJ2-1 proteins, is SQTIHQWPATLVQPVGSPLSLECTVEGTSNPNLYWYRQAAGRGLQLLFYSVGIGQISSEVPQNLSASRPQDRQFILSSKKLLLSDSGFYLCASRGGSISYNEQFFGPGTRLTVL.